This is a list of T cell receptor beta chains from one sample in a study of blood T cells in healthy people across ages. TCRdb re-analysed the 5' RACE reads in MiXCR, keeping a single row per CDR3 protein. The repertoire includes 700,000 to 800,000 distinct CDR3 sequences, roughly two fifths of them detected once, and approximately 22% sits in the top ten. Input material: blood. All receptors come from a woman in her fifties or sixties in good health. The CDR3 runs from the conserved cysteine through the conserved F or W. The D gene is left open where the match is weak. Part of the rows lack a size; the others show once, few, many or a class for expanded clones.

CDR3 protein: CASSLGQATFEEQYF
CDR3 DNA: TGTGCCAGCTCCTTGGGACAGGCGACCTTCGAAGAGCAGTACTTC
J gene: TRBJ2-7
D gene: TRBD1
clone size: few
V gene: TRBV18

CDR3 protein: CASSFKTSGRSYNEQFF
CDR3 DNA: TGTGCCAGCAGCTTTAAGACTAGCGGGAGATCCTACAATGAGCAGTTCTTC
J gene: TRBJ2-1
D gene: TRBD2
clone size: -
V gene: TRBV7-8

CDR3 protein: CASSPGGQGGTDTQYF
CDR3 DNA: TGTGCCAGCAGCCCAGGTGGGCAGGGAGGCACAGATACGCAGTATTTT
J gene: TRBJ2-3
D gene: -
clone size: -
V gene: TRBV11-3

CDR3 protein: CASSLAMDRAIGKLFF
CDR3 DNA: TGTGCCAGCAGCTTAGCTATGGACAGGGCGATAGGAAAACTGTTTTTT
J gene: TRBJ1-4
D gene: TRBD1
clone size: few
V gene: TRBV7-8

CDR3 protein: CSARLGGTDTQYF
CDR3 DNA: TGCAGTGCTCGGCTTGGGGGCACAGATACGCAGTATTTT
J gene: TRBJ2-3
D gene: -
clone size: -
V gene: TRBV20-1

CDR3 protein: CASSLVGQVNQPQHF
CDR3 DNA: TGTGCCAGCAGCTTAGTGGGACAGGTCAATCAGCCCCAGCATTTT
J gene: TRBJ1-5
D gene: TRBD1
clone size: few
V gene: TRBV7-2

CDR3 protein: CASSLSGIRDSPLHF
CDR3 DNA: TGTGCCAGCAGTTTATCCGGGATAAGGGATTCACCCCTCCACTTT
J gene: TRBJ1-6
D gene: -
clone size: -
V gene: TRBV12-3/TRBV12-4

CDR3 protein: CASSLSWREGPNEQFF
CDR3 DNA: TGTGCCAGCAGCTTGTCATGGCGGGAGGGCCCGAATGAGCAGTTCTTC
J gene: TRBJ2-1
D gene: TRBD2
clone size: -
V gene: TRBV5-6

CDR3 protein: CASVPGQGTEQYF
CDR3 DNA: TGTGCCAGCGTACCGGGACAGGGGACCGAGCAGTACTTC
J gene: TRBJ2-7
D gene: TRBD1
clone size: few
V gene: TRBV6-2/TRBV6-3

CDR3 protein: CSASLQGGSGYTF
CDR3 DNA: TGCAGTGCGAGTCTACAGGGGGGAAGTGGCTACACCTTC
J gene: TRBJ1-2
D gene: TRBD1
clone size: -
V gene: TRBV20-1

CDR3 protein: CSVPPGLAGRSYNEQFF
CDR3 DNA: TGCAGCGTTCCTCCGGGACTAGCGGGAAGGTCCTACAATGAGCAGTTCTTC
J gene: TRBJ2-1
D gene: TRBD2
clone size: many
V gene: TRBV29-1

CDR3 protein: CASSPSGGVNNYGYTF
CDR3 DNA: TGTGCCAGCAGTCCTAGTGGTGGGGTCAATAACTATGGCTACACCTTC
J gene: TRBJ1-2
D gene: -
clone size: few
V gene: TRBV25-1

CDR3 protein: CASRDAGVVETQYF
CDR3 DNA: TGTGCCAGCAGAGATGCGGGGGTTGTTGAGACCCAGTACTTC
J gene: TRBJ2-5
D gene: TRBD2
clone size: -
V gene: TRBV7-2

CDR3 protein: CSVVTSAGGYRTF
CDR3 DNA: TGCAGCGTTGTGACCTCGGCAGGGGGCTATCGGACTTTC
J gene: TRBJ2-6
D gene: TRBD1
clone size: many
V gene: TRBV29-1

CDR3 protein: CASSFTSGSSETQYF
CDR3 DNA: TGTGCCAGCAGCTTCACTAGCGGGAGCTCAGAGACCCAGTACTTC
J gene: TRBJ2-5
D gene: TRBD2
clone size: -
V gene: TRBV7-2

CDR3 protein: CASSFGGLSYEQYF
CDR3 DNA: TGTGCCAGCAGTTTCGGGGGTCTGTCCTACGAGCAGTACTTC
J gene: TRBJ2-7
D gene: -
clone size: -
V gene: TRBV12-3/TRBV12-4

CDR3 protein: CASSLAFDPYEQYF
CDR3 DNA: TGCGCCAGCAGCTTGGCCTTCGACCCCTACGAGCAGTACTTC
J gene: TRBJ2-7
D gene: -
clone size: -
V gene: TRBV5-1

CDR3 protein: CASSLSGTGGKGYTF
CDR3 DNA: TGTGCCAGCAGTTTATCCGGGACAGGGGGAAAAGGCTACACCTTC
J gene: TRBJ1-2
D gene: TRBD1
clone size: -
V gene: TRBV6-2/TRBV6-3

CDR3 protein: CASSLFSDAAYEQYF
CDR3 DNA: TGCGCCAGCAGCTTGTTTTCCGACGCGGCCTACGAGCAGTACTTC
J gene: TRBJ2-7
D gene: -
clone size: -
V gene: TRBV5-1

CDR3 protein: CASSQDPEGALSSYNEQFF
CDR3 DNA: TGCGCCAGCAGCCAAGATCCCGAGGGTGCCCTTAGCTCCTACAATGAGCAGTTCTTC
J gene: TRBJ2-1
D gene: -
clone size: few
V gene: TRBV4-3

CDR3 protein: CASSLTSGSHNEQYF
CDR3 DNA: TGCGCCAGCAGCTTGACTAGCGGGAGTCACAACGAGCAGTACTTC
J gene: TRBJ2-7
D gene: TRBD2
clone size: -
V gene: TRBV5-1

CDR3 protein: CASSERFSGANVLTF
CDR3 DNA: TGTGCCAGCAGTGAAAGGTTCTCTGGGGCCAACGTCCTGACTTTC
J gene: TRBJ2-6
D gene: -
clone size: many
V gene: TRBV6-1

CDR3 protein: CASSLGPAGATLQETQYF
CDR3 DNA: TGCGCCAGCAGCTTGGGGCCAGCGGGAGCGACACTCCAAGAGACCCAGTACTTC
J gene: TRBJ2-5
D gene: TRBD2
clone size: -
V gene: TRBV5-1

CDR3 protein: CATGGLAGKQETQYF
CDR3 DNA: TGTGCCACCGGTGGACTAGCGGGGAAGCAAGAGACCCAGTACTTC
J gene: TRBJ2-5
D gene: TRBD2
clone size: -
V gene: TRBV15

CDR3 protein: CASSLGGGAYNEQYF
CDR3 DNA: TGTGCCAGCAGTCTTGGTGGGGGGGCCTACAATGAGCAGTACTTC
J gene: TRBJ2-5
D gene: -
clone size: -
V gene: TRBV28

CDR3 protein: CSAITGGDGYTF
CDR3 DNA: TGCAGTGCTATAACAGGGGGGGATGGCTACACCTTC
J gene: TRBJ1-2
D gene: TRBD1
clone size: many
V gene: TRBV20-1

CDR3 protein: CSVTPSIDTQYF
CDR3 DNA: TGCAGCGTGACACCCAGCATAGATACGCAGTATTTT
J gene: TRBJ2-3
D gene: -
clone size: -
V gene: TRBV29-1

CDR3 protein: CASSRPDRETQYF
CDR3 DNA: TGTGCCAGCAGCCGCCCGGACAGGGAGACCCAGTACTTC
J gene: TRBJ2-5
D gene: TRBD1
clone size: -
V gene: TRBV11-2

CDR3 protein: CASTFSPGGQGYYGYTF
CDR3 DNA: TGTGCCAGCACCTTCTCCCCGGGGGGCCAGGGGTACTATGGCTACACCTTC
J gene: TRBJ1-2
D gene: -
clone size: -
V gene: TRBV27

CDR3 protein: CASSRQGAGETQYF
CDR3 DNA: TGTGCCAGCAGTCGACAGGGGGCGGGAGAGACCCAGTACTTC
J gene: TRBJ2-5
D gene: TRBD1
clone size: -
V gene: TRBV6-6

CDR3 protein: CAISGENQETQYF
CDR3 DNA: TGTGCCATCAGTGGAGAAAACCAAGAGACCCAGTACTTC
J gene: TRBJ2-5
D gene: -
clone size: few
V gene: TRBV10-3

CDR3 protein: CASSYGTGGGEQFF
CDR3 DNA: TGCGCCAGCAGCTATGGGACAGGGGGCGGTGAGCAGTTCTTC
J gene: TRBJ2-1
D gene: TRBD1
clone size: many
V gene: TRBV4-3

CDR3 protein: CASSEGAGGLEQYF
CDR3 DNA: TGTGCCAGCAGTGAGGGTGCAGGGGGCCTAGAGCAGTACTTC
J gene: TRBJ2-5
D gene: TRBD1
clone size: -
V gene: TRBV25-1

CDR3 protein: CATSVANYGYTF
CDR3 DNA: TGTGCCACCAGTGTTGCTAACTATGGCTACACCTTC
J gene: TRBJ1-2
D gene: -
clone size: once
V gene: TRBV24-1

CDR3 protein: CASSGALDTQYF
CDR3 DNA: TGTGCCAGCAGTGGGGCGCTAGATACGCAGTATTTT
J gene: TRBJ2-3
D gene: -
clone size: -
V gene: TRBV11-3

CDR3 protein: CASSRGQGETYEQYF
CDR3 DNA: TGTGCCAGCAGCCGTGGCCAGGGAGAGACCTACGAGCAGTACTTC
J gene: TRBJ2-7
D gene: -
clone size: -
V gene: TRBV14

CDR3 protein: CSARGAAGVWEKLFF
CDR3 DNA: TGCAGTGCTAGAGGGGCCGCTGGGGTTTGGGAAAAACTGTTTTTT
J gene: TRBJ1-4
D gene: -
clone size: -
V gene: TRBV20-1

CDR3 protein: CASSFGSPTDTQYF
CDR3 DNA: TGTGCCAGCAGTTTCGGATCTCCCACAGATACGCAGTATTTT
J gene: TRBJ2-3
D gene: -
clone size: -
V gene: TRBV12-3/TRBV12-4

CDR3 protein: CASSPSGRPQETQYF
CDR3 DNA: TGTGCCAGCAGCCCCTCGGGCCGGCCTCAAGAGACCCAGTACTTC
J gene: TRBJ2-5
D gene: -
clone size: few
V gene: TRBV7-9

CDR3 protein: CASSLSPPWREGQYEQYF
CDR3 DNA: TGTGCCAGCAGCTTATCTCCTCCCTGGCGGGAGGGCCAGTACGAGCAGTACTTC
J gene: TRBJ2-7
D gene: TRBD2
clone size: once
V gene: TRBV7-9

CDR3 protein: CASSTGQINSPLHF
CDR3 DNA: TGTGCCAGCAGTACGGGACAGATTAATTCACCCCTCCACTTT
J gene: TRBJ1-6
D gene: TRBD1
clone size: many
V gene: TRBV5-5

CDR3 protein: CSVEDRAWTGDEQYF
CDR3 DNA: TGCAGCGTTGAAGATCGGGCATGGACAGGGGACGAGCAGTACTTC
J gene: TRBJ2-7
D gene: TRBD1
clone size: -
V gene: TRBV29-1

CDR3 protein: CASSAGVRGGETQYF
CDR3 DNA: TGTGCCAGCAGCGCCGGAGTCAGAGGGGGAGAGACCCAGTACTTC
J gene: TRBJ2-5
D gene: -
clone size: -
V gene: TRBV11-2

CDR3 protein: CASSVSRRPDTQYF
CDR3 DNA: TGTGCCAGCAGCGTATCGAGGAGGCCAGATACGCAGTATTTT
J gene: TRBJ2-3
D gene: -
clone size: -
V gene: TRBV7-2

CDR3 protein: CASSVRGQGPEQYF
CDR3 DNA: TGTGCCAGCAGCGTCCGAGGACAGGGTCCCGAGCAGTACTTC
J gene: TRBJ2-7
D gene: TRBD1
clone size: -
V gene: TRBV9

CDR3 protein: CSATGRSSTDTQYF
CDR3 DNA: TGCAGTGCGACGGGACGCAGTAGCACAGATACGCAGTATTTT
J gene: TRBJ2-3
D gene: -
clone size: few
V gene: TRBV20-1

CDR3 protein: CASIQREALPTTYNEQFF
CDR3 DNA: TGTGCCAGCATACAGCGGGAGGCCCTACCCACAACCTACAATGAGCAGTTCTTC
J gene: TRBJ2-1
D gene: TRBD2
clone size: few
V gene: TRBV6-1

CDR3 protein: CAGSPGGAWDTQYF
CDR3 DNA: TGTGCCGGCAGCCCCGGGGGGGCTTGGGATACGCAGTATTTT
J gene: TRBJ2-3
D gene: TRBD2
clone size: -
V gene: TRBV4-2

CDR3 protein: CASSSSRTTDTQYF
CDR3 DNA: TGTGCCAGCTCATCATCGCGGACCACAGATACGCAGTATTTT
J gene: TRBJ2-3
D gene: -
clone size: -
V gene: TRBV18

CDR3 protein: CASGLDSEQFF
CDR3 DNA: TGTGCCTCCGGACTAGATAGTGAGCAGTTCTTC
J gene: TRBJ2-1
D gene: TRBD2
clone size: many
V gene: TRBV27

CDR3 protein: CASSIGARGGGTQYF
CDR3 DNA: TGTGCCAGCTCCATTGGAGCGAGGGGAGGGGGGACCCAGTACTTC
J gene: TRBJ2-5
D gene: -
clone size: -
V gene: TRBV9

CDR3 protein: CASSSGLQEAFF
CDR3 DNA: TGTGCCAGCAGTTCGGGTTTGCAGGAAGCTTTCTTT
J gene: TRBJ1-1
D gene: -
clone size: many
V gene: TRBV12-3/TRBV12-4